The 10 T cell receptor beta chains reported below all come from one sample, sequenced in a study of cytomegalovirus exposure and HLA in healthy donors. The method was immunoSEQ multiplex PCR; TCRdb's version includes in-frame clones alone and lacks a portion of them. Of 110,000 or so clones in the sample, around 85% were seen once. What was sequenced was PBMCs. Receptors were obtained from a woman younger than 30 in good health and CMV-seronegative.

The J gene is TRBJ1-1, the V gene TRBV18; D perhaps matches TRBD1 (5 bases). This CDR3 comprises 14 residues. Trimming stripped 5 bases from V and 1 base from J, with 11 bases between. Per germline, CDR1 KGHSH and CDR2 LQKENI. DNA of the CDR3: TGTGCCAGCTCAATCGACAGTCCGAACACTGAAGCTTTCTTT. This gives the protein CASSIDSPNTEAFF.

V usage is TRBV28 and J usage is TRBJ1-2, with 8 bases aligning to TRBD1. The J segment lost 3 bases and the V segment lost 5 bases, leaving 17 bases of the junction unmatched. Germline CDR1 reads MDHEN; CDR2 reads SYDVKM. The CDR3 is made up of 18 amino acids. This chain's CDR3 is CASSAVYRPGTGHYGYTF. CDR3 in DNA: TGTGCCAGCAGTGCAGTCTACCGTCCCGGGACAGGTCACTATGGCTACACCTTC.

The chain employs TRBV5-4 and TRBJ2-1, with 8 bases lining up with TRBD2. The V gene's germline CDR1 is SGHNT and CDR2 YYREEE (reference sequence). J lost 7 bases, V lost 0 bases, and 9 bases had no gene match. The CDR3 length is 16 residues. CDR3 sequence (DNA): TGTGCCAGCAGCTTGGGCGGGGGGCACCTTAGGAATGAGCAGTTCTTC. Protein sequence: CASSLGGGHLRNEQFF.

The CDR3 coding sequence is TGTGCCAGCAGCTCGGCTAGCGGGGTAGGTTACGAGCAGTACTTC. Translated, it gives CASSSASGVGYEQYF. The V and J genes are TRBV7-2 and TRBJ2-7, with 9 bases identical to TRBD2. Germline lookup yields CDR1 SGHTA and CDR2 FQGNSA. The V and J ends lost 4 bases and 4 bases, in that order; junction bases with no gene match: 8. This CDR3 comprises 15 residues.

The chain combines TRBV7-9 with TRBJ2-7, with no clear D. Looked up from germline, CDR1 is SEHNR and CDR2 is FQNEAQ (reference sequence). This CDR3 region has 15 residues. V shed 1 base and J shed 2 bases, with 12 bases lying between them. CDR3 DNA: TGTGCCAGCAGCTTAGGCCCCAATCCTACCTACGAGCAGTACTTC. This sequence encodes CASSLGPNPTYEQYF.

In DNA form, the CDR3 reads TGTGCCAGCACCGAAATCTCAGGGAGGAATTCACCCCTCCACTTT. It translates to CASTEISGRNSPLHF. This chain uses TRBV7-9 with TRBJ1-6; tentatively, D is TRBD1 (5 bases). CDR1 is SEHNR, CDR2 FQNEAQ, per germline (reference sequence). This CDR3 has 15 residues. V was cut by 7 bases and J by 7 bases, with 17 bases left in between. The full variable domain, in which reference TRBV7-9 and TRBJ1-6 provide the parts outside the CDR3, is DTGVSQNPRHKITKRGQNVTFRCDPISEHNRLYWYRQTLGQGPEFLTYFQNEAQLEKSRLLSDRFSAERPKGSFSTLEIQRTEQGDSAMYLCASTEISGRNSPLHFGNGTRLTVT.

The chain combines TRBV11-2 with TRBJ2-5; TRBD2 matches 7 bases. V lost 0 bases to trimming and J lost 4 bases; unmatched junction nucleotides: 5. The length of the CDR3 is 15 residues. The germline V gene has CDR1 SGHAT and CDR2 FQNNGV. CDR3 DNA sequence: TGTGCCAGCAGCTTAGATGGACTAGTTACAGAGACCCAGTACTTC. Encoded protein: CASSLDGLVTETQYF.

This clone was recorded a few times. The genes are TRBV2 and TRBJ1-2; D gene uncertain. Deletions cut 4 bases from V and 4 bases from J, with 16 bases between. CDR3 length: 15 residues. From germline, CDR1 is SNHLY and CDR2 FYNNEI. The chain's CDR3 is CASSAAPPAGYGYTF. In DNA form, the CDR3 reads TGTGCCAGCAGTGCGGCGCCCCCCGCGGGCTATGGCTACACCTTC.

Only a few counts were recorded for this clone. DNA of the CDR3: TGTGCAAGTCGCTTAGACAGGGGGGAAGAGCAGTACTTC. This encodes CASRLDRGEEQYF. The V call is TRBV12-2, the J call TRBJ2-7; the listed D gene, TRBD1, was not tested against the DNA. TRBV12-2 is recorded as a pseudogene. The CDR3 extends over 13 amino acids.

This CDR3 is CASTPGEGNTIYF. The CDR3 DNA follows: TGTGCCAGCACCCCAGGGGAGGGAAACACCATATATTTT. V and J are TRBV9 and TRBJ1-3; maybe TRBD1 (6 bases). V was shortened by 6 bases and J by 4 bases, with 11 bases between the two germline ends. Per the germline V gene, CDR1 is SGDLS and CDR2 is YYNGEE. CDR3 length: 13 amino acids.